This is a list of T cell receptor beta chains from one sample in a study of glioma-infiltrating T cells after dendritic cell vaccination. Repertoires were generated with immunoSEQ multiplex PCR, while TCRdb's copy carries only in-frame clones and drops some. The profile shows almost 90,000 clones, 80% to 85% of them singletons. This specimen was blood, taken after dendritic cell vaccination. Source of these receptors: a human donor with glioblastoma. Both conserved end residues are part of each CDR3. The order of the fields is V gene, clone size, CDR3 length, J gene, D gene, CDR3 DNA, CDR3 protein. A D gene is named only where the DNA matches it firmly. Clone size is shown for a subset of rows, as once, few, many or a class of expanded clone.

TRBV5-1,-,14,TRBJ1-2,-,TGCGCCAGCAGCTTGGCCCAGGAGGGTTCGGGCTACACCTTC,CASSLAQEGSGYTF
TRBV5-1,once,13,TRBJ1-1,-,TGCGCCAGCAGCTTAGTGGCAGACTCCGAAGCTTTCTTT,CASSLVADSEAFF
TRBV7-2,-,17,TRBJ2-5,TRBD2,TGTGCCAGCAGCTTTGTCAGCGGGGGGGCCCTCGGGGAGACCCAGTACTTC,CASSFVSGGALGETQYF
TRBV6-4,-,14,TRBJ1-5,-,TGTGCCATAAACAAAGGACAGAGAGATCAGCCCCAGCATTTT,CAINKGQRDQPQHF
TRBV18,-,16,TRBJ1-5,-,TGTGCCAGCTCGGCCCGGGGGGTCGGGAGCAATCAGCCCCAGCATTTT,CASSARGVGSNQPQHF
TRBV18,-,14,TRBJ1-1,TRBD1,TGTGCCAGCTCAGTACAGGGGGACAACACTGAAGCTTTCTTT,CASSVQGDNTEAFF
TRBV5-1,once,14,TRBJ1-2,TRBD1,TGCGCCAGCAGCTCCACAGGGGTTAACGATGGCTACACCTTC,CASSSTGVNDGYTF
TRBV29-1,-,14,TRBJ2-7,TRBD1,TGCAGCGCCGCCAAGACAGGGGACTCAAAGGAGCAGTACTTC,CSAAKTGDSKEQYF
TRBV5-1,-,12,TRBJ1-3,-,TGCGCCAGCAGCTTACGGGGAAACACCATATATTTT,CASSLRGNTIYF
TRBV6-4,once,13,TRBJ1-1,-,TGTGCCAGCAGCAGGGAGGGCAGCACTGAAGCTTTCTTT,CASSREGSTEAFF
TRBV27,once,17,TRBJ2-7,TRBD2,TGTGCCAGCAGTTTAGGAACTAGCGGGGGAGTGGGGTACGAGCAGTACTTC,CASSLGTSGGVGYEQYF
TRBV6-6,-,15,TRBJ1-2,-,TGTGCCAGCAGCCTGCTCGGGGGGCTTGACTATGGCTACACCTTC,CASSLLGGLDYGYTF
TRBV6-1,-,17,TRBJ1-4,-,TGTGCCAGCAGTCAAGGGGTGGCAGGGGTTGTAGGTGAAAAACTGTTTTTT,CASSQGVAGVVGEKLFF
TRBV4-2,few,13,TRBJ1-6,-,TGTGCCAGCAGCCAAGACAACGAGAAACCCCTCCACTTT,CASSQDNEKPLHF
TRBV6-1,-,14,TRBJ1-6,TRBD1,TGTGCCAGCAGTGAGGGACAGTATAATTCACCCCTCCACTTT,CASSEGQYNSPLHF
TRBV7-2,-,16,TRBJ1-4,-,TGTGCCAGCAGCTCGGACAGTAGGTTTACTAATGAAAAACTGTTTTTT,CASSSDSRFTNEKLFF
TRBV30,-,14,TRBJ2-7,TRBD2,TGTGCCTGGAGCCGGGGACTAACGAGAGGCGAGCAGTACTTC,CAWSRGLTRGEQYF
TRBV11-2,-,13,TRBJ2-7,-,TGTGCCAGCAGCTTCAGGCCCGTCTACGAGCAGTACTTC,CASSFRPVYEQYF
TRBV30,-,14,TRBJ1-4,TRBD1,TGTGCCTGGACGTCCATGGGACAGAATGAAAAACTGTTTTTT,CAWTSMGQNEKLFF
TRBV5-1,few,14,TRBJ1-6,-,TGCGCCAGCAGCTTGGAGGGGGGGGATTCACCCCTCCACTTT,CASSLEGGDSPLHF
TRBV19,-,14,TRBJ2-3,-,TGTGCCAGTAGTATCGGGGGTAGCACAGATACGCAGTATTTT,CASSIGGSTDTQYF
TRBV4-2,-,16,TRBJ2-2,TRBD2,TGTGCCAGCAGCCAAGTCCAACCGGGGGGAACCGGGGAGCTGTTTTTT,CASSQVQPGGTGELFF
TRBV19,-,14,TRBJ1-1,-,TGTGCCAGTAATGAAGGGGGTAGGTACACTGAAGCTTTCTTT,CASNEGGRYTEAFF
TRBV14,-,15,TRBJ2-6,-,TGTGCCAGCAGCCCGGACAGCTCTGGGGCCAACGTCCTGACTTTC,CASSPDSSGANVLTF
TRBV6-1,-,15,TRBJ1-6,TRBD1,TGTGCCAGCATCCTGACAGGGTGGGGTAATTCACCCCTCCACTTT,CASILTGWGNSPLHF
TRBV30,-,16,TRBJ2-3,TRBD2,TGTGCCTGGAGTCCGGGACTAGCGGGGGGTACAGATACGCAGTATTTT,CAWSPGLAGGTDTQYF
TRBV5-4,-,13,TRBJ1-5,-,TGTGCCAGCAGCTTGTTCGGGAATCAGCCCCAGCATTTT,CASSLFGNQPQHF
TRBV5-4,-,12,TRBJ2-1,-,TGTGCCAGCAGCTTGGACGGTAATGAGCAGTTCTTC,CASSLDGNEQFF
TRBV9,-,13,TRBJ1-1,-,TGTGCCAGCAGCATTAGCCCCGTGGCTGAAGCTTTCTTT,CASSISPVAEAFF
TRBV13,-,17,TRBJ2-1,TRBD1,TGTGCCAGCAGCTCCCCTACCACAGGGGTGAGAGGGAATGAGCAGTTCTTC,CASSSPTTGVRGNEQFF
TRBV5-8,-,17,TRBJ1-5,TRBD1,TGTGCCAGCAGCGGGACGGGGACAGGGGGTATCAATCAGCCCCAGCATTTT,CASSGTGTGGINQPQHF
TRBV11-2,-,15,TRBJ1-4,-,TGTGCCAGCAGCTTAGAGGCGGGCACGGGAGAAAAACTGTTTTTT,CASSLEAGTGEKLFF
TRBV19,-,13,TRBJ2-7,TRBD1,TGTGCCAGTAGTATCGGACAGGCCTACGAGCAGTACTTC,CASSIGQAYEQYF
TRBV4-2,-,15,TRBJ1-2,TRBD1,TGTGCCAGCAGCCAAGGGGGACAGGGAGAACATGGCTACACCTTC,CASSQGGQGEHGYTF
TRBV6-5,few,16,TRBJ1-2,TRBD1,TGTGCCAGCAGTTACTCGGTGGGACAGGGGGCGGGCGGCTACACCTTC,CASSYSVGQGAGGYTF
TRBV6-5,many,10,TRBJ1-1,-,TGTGCCAGCAGCGACAGTGAAGCTTTCTTT,CASSDSEAFF
TRBV29-1,-,13,TRBJ1-2,TRBD1,TGCAGCGTTGGACAGGGGGCGAACTATGGCTACACCTTC,CSVGQGANYGYTF
TRBV5-4,-,17,TRBJ1-6,-,TGTGCCAGCAGCTCGATCGGTCAGGGTGGGTTTTCTGCACCCCTCCACTTT,CASSSIGQGGFSAPLHF
TRBV10-3,once,12,TRBJ1-1,-,TGTGCCATCAGTGACAAGGGGACTGAAGCTTTCTTT,CAISDKGTEAFF
TRBV12-5,-,14,TRBJ2-7,TRBD1,TGTGCTAGTGCCACGGACAGGGGAGCCTACGAGCAGTACTTC,CASATDRGAYEQYF
TRBV13,once,14,TRBJ1-5,-,TGTGCCAGCAGCTCACGACAGAGCAATCAGCCCCAGCATTTT,CASSSRQSNQPQHF
TRBV7-6,-,16,TRBJ2-5,TRBD2,TGTGCCAGCAGCCATTCGGCAGGGAGGGTCCAAGAGACCCAGTACTTC,CASSHSAGRVQETQYF
TRBV12-5,-,16,TRBJ2-3,TRBD1,TGTGCTAGTGGTTTCTTCACCGGGACAGAGGAAGATACGCAGTATTTT,CASGFFTGTEEDTQYF
TRBV7-2,once,15,TRBJ2-2,TRBD1,TGTGCCAGCATGCAAGGGACAGGGAGAACCGGGGAGCTGTTTTTT,CASMQGTGRTGELFF
TRBV4-1,-,15,TRBJ2-7,TRBD1,TGCGCCAGCAGCCAGTCCGGGACAGGGGATTACGAGCAGTACTTC,CASSQSGTGDYEQYF
TRBV29-1,-,20,TRBJ2-5,TRBD1,TGCAGCGTTGAACGTCTTAGGGACAGGGGACCAGTCAGTTCACCAGAGACCCAGTACTTC,CSVERLRDRGPVSSPETQYF
TRBV7-8,-,14,TRBJ2-7,-,TGTGCCAGCAGACGTGAGCAGGGTATAAGCGAGCAGTACTTC,CASRREQGISEQYF
TRBV27,-,15,TRBJ2-2,TRBD1,TGTGCCAGCAGTACCACGGACAGGGCGGTCGGGGAGCTGTTTTTT,CASSTTDRAVGELFF
TRBV6-1,-,13,TRBJ2-7,-,TGTGCCAGCACGATGGCGGGGTACTACGAGCAGTACTTC,CASTMAGYYEQYF
TRBV4-3,-,14,TRBJ2-7,TRBD1,TGCGCCAGCAGCCGCGGACAGGGGAAGGACGAGCAGTACTTC,CASSRGQGKDEQYF